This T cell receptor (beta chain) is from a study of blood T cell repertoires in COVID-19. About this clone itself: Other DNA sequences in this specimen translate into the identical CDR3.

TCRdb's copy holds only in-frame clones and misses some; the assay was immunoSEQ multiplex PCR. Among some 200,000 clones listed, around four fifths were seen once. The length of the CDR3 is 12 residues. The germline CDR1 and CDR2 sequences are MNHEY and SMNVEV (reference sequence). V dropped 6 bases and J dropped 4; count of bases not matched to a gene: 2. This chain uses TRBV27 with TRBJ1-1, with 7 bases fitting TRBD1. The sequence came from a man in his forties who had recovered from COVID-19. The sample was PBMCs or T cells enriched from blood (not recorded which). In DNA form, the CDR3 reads TGTGCCAGCAGGACAGGGTCCACTGAAGCTTTCTTT. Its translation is CASRTGSTEAFF.